This entry is about one T cell receptor beta chain. Its specificity is not known. Germline CDR1 reads WSHSY; CDR2 reads SAAADI. V was shortened by 7 bases and J by 5 bases, with 17 bases between the two germline ends. There are 15 residues in the CDR3. This specimen comes from a study of OX40 agonist ivuxolimab in advanced cancers. Study in general: Each dose-escalation patient presented with hepatocellular carcinoma, melanoma, renal cell or head and neck cancer. Enrollees could have had prior anti-PD-1, anti-PD-L1 or anti-CTLA-4 therapy, which 40% had received. Among those enrolled, mean age was around 60 years (range roughly 20 to 85) and 75% to 85% were male. Points from the study as a whole: In CD8+ T cells, expanded clones were on average more numerous than in CD4+.

The method was immunoSEQ multiplex PCR; TCRdb's version includes in-frame clones alone and lacks a portion of them. The table has 52,000 or so clones, roughly 92% seen once; the top ten hold 15% to 20%. V and J are TRBV10-2 and TRBJ2-2; possible D gene TRBD1, 5 bases. The starting material was CD4+ or CD8+ T cells sorted from blood, obtained in a trial of the OX40 agonist ivuxolimab. The source is an adult with an advanced solid tumor such as melanoma, head and neck, liver or kidney cancer. In DNA, the CDR3 is TGCGCCAGCACCCAGAGTAGGGGTCATACCGGGGAGCTGTTTTTT. Its protein is CASTQSRGHTGELFF.